The rows below give T cell receptor beta chains drawn from one sample of a study of tumor-infiltrating lymphocytes in primary liver carcinoma. TCRdb reprocessed the multiplex PCR reads with MiXCR, giving one entry per CDR3 protein. Among about 120,000 distinct CDR3 sequences listed, around 65% were seen once. The specimen sequenced was tumor-adjacent normal liver tissue. The receptors derive from a woman between 55 and 75 years old with primary liver carcinoma and hepatitis B virus infection. Each CDR3 is given with its conserved first and last residue.

j_gene: TRBJ1-2; v_gene: TRBV12-3/TRBV12-4; CDR3aa: CSSSFSQAGALNYGYTF
j_gene: TRBJ2-7; v_gene: TRBV28; CDR3aa: CASSLVAGPSSYEQYF
j_gene: TRBJ2-7; v_gene: TRBV6-1; CDR3aa: CANSVVQGGNDEQYF
j_gene: TRBJ1-5; v_gene: TRBV6-2/TRBV6-3; CDR3aa: CASSYSWGLGSNQLQHF
j_gene: TRBJ1-5; v_gene: TRBV2; CDR3aa: CASTRENQPQHF
j_gene: TRBJ1-2; v_gene: TRBV12-3/TRBV12-4; CDR3aa: CTSRDRLYGYTF
j_gene: TRBJ2-7; v_gene: TRBV29-1; CDR3aa: CSVGFLSATNIYEQCF
j_gene: TRBJ2-2; v_gene: TRBV11-2; CDR3aa: CASSFYGAGGGCNTGELFF
j_gene: TRBJ2-7; v_gene: TRBV6-1; CDR3aa: CASRRQGENSYEQYF
j_gene: TRBJ2-6; v_gene: TRBV10-3; CDR3aa: CAIGRSWGSGANVLTF
j_gene: TRBJ2-7; v_gene: TRBV2; CDR3aa: CASNAYDRHYEQYF
j_gene: TRBJ2-1; v_gene: TRBV5-1; CDR3aa: CASSPGLAVYNEQFF
j_gene: TRBJ2-1; v_gene: TRBV11-3; CDR3aa: CASSPGEYNEQFF
j_gene: TRBJ2-1; v_gene: TRBV11-3; CDR3aa: CACSFKSDEQFF
j_gene: TRBJ1-1; v_gene: TRBV6-1; CDR3aa: CAISEPAGNTETFF
j_gene: TRBJ2-5; v_gene: TRBV5-1; CDR3aa: CASSPRGLGRRETQYF
j_gene: TRBJ2-2; v_gene: TRBV28; CDR3aa: CTSRNKGQGRTGELFF
j_gene: TRBJ2-5; v_gene: TRBV6-2/TRBV6-3; CDR3aa: CASSNGGETQYF
j_gene: TRBJ2-1; v_gene: TRBV5-1; CDR3aa: CASNMDPSAGPSYNEQFF
j_gene: TRBJ2-1; v_gene: TRBV29-1; CDR3aa: CSVRVDEQSF
j_gene: TRBJ2-3; v_gene: TRBV18; CDR3aa: CASSPRLADFIDTQYF
j_gene: TRBJ2-5; v_gene: TRBV11-1; CDR3aa: CANSMAERETQYF
j_gene: TRBJ2-2; v_gene: TRBV7-3; CDR3aa: CASSATLGLTGELFF
j_gene: TRBJ2-1; v_gene: TRBV4-2; CDR3aa: CASSLAKGLVANGQFF